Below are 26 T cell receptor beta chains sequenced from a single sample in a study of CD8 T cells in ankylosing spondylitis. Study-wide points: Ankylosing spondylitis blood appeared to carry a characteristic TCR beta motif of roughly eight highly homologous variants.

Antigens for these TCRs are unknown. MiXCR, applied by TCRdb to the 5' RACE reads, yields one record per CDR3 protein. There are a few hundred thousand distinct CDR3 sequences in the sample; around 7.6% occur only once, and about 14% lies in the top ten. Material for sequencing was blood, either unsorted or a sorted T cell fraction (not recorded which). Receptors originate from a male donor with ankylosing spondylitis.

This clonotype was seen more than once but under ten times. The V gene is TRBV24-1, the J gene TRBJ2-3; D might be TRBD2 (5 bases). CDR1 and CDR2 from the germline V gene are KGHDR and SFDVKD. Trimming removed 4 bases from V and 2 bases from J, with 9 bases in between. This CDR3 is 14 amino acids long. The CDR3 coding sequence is TGTGCCACCAGTGACGGGCGGGCCACAGATACGCAGTATTTT. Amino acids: CATSDGRATDTQYF.

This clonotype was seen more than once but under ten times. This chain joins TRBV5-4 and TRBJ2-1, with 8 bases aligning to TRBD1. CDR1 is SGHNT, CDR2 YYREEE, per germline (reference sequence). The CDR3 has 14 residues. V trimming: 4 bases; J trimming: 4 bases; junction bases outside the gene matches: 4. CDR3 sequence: CASSARQGYNEQFF. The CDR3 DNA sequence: TGTGCCAGCAGCGCTAGACAGGGGTACAATGAGCAGTTCTTC.

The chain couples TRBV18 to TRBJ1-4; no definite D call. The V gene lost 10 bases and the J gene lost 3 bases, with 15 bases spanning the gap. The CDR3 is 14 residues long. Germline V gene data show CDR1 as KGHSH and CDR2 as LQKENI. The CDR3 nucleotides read TGTGCCACCGTAGAGGGATCGGCTAATGAAAAACTGTTTTTT. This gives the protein CATVEGSANEKLFF. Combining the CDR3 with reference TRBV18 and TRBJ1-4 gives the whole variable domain NAGVMQNPRHLVRRRGQEARLRCSPMKGHSHVYWYRQLPEEGLKFMVYLQKENIIDESGMPKERFSAEFPKEGPSILRIQQVVRGDSAAYFCATVEGSANEKLFFGSGTQLSVL.

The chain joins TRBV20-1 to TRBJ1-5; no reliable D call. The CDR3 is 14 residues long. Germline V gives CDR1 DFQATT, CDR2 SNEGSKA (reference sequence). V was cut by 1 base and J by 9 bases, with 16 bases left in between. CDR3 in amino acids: CSARGLDGSLPQHF. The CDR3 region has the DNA TGCAGTGCTAGAGGCCTTGACGGCAGCCTGCCCCAGCATTTT.

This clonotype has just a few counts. Here the CDR3 DNA reads TGTGCCACCAGCAGGGAAGTCGACAGAGACCCGAGAGCTTTCTTT. This encodes CATSREVDRDPRAFF. V is TRBV15 and J is TRBJ1-1; D may be TRBD1 (5 bases). Per the germline V gene, CDR1 is LNHNV and CDR2 is YYDKDF (reference sequence). This CDR3 comprises 15 residues. Trimming removed 3 bases from V and 10 bases from J, with 21 bases in between.

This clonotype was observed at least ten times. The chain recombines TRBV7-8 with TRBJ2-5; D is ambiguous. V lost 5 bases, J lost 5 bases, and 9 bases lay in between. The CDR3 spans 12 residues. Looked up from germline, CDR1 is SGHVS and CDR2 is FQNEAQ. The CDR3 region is CASSLVRETQYF. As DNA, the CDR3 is TGTGCCAGCAGCCTAGTGAGGGAGACCCAGTACTTC.

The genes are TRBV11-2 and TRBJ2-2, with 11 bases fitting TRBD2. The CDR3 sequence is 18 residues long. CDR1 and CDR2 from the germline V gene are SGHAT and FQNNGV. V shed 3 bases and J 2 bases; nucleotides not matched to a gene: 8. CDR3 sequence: CASSFPTRLAGNTGELFF. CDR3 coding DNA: TGTGCCAGCAGCTTCCCCACCCGACTAGCGGGAAACACCGGGGAGCTGTTTTTT.

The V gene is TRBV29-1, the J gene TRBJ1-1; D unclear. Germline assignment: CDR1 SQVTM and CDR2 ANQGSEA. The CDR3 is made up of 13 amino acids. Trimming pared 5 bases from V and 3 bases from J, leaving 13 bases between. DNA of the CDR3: TGCAGCGTTTGCCTTGGAGCCTACACTGAAGCTTTCTTT. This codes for CSVCLGAYTEAFF.

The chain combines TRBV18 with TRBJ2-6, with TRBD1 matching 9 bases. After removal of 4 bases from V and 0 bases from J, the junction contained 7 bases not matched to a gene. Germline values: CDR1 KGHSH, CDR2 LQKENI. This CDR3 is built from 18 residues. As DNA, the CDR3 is TGTGCCAGCTCACGAGCCGGGACAGGGTACTCTGGGGCCAACGTCCTGACTTTC. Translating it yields CASSRAGTGYSGANVLTF.

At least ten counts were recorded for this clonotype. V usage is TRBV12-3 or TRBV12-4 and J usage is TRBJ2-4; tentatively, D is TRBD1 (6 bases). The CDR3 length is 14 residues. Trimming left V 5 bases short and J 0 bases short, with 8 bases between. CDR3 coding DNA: TGTGCCAGCAGTCAGGGGCTAGCCAAAAACATTCAGTACTTC. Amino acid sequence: CASSQGLAKNIQYF.

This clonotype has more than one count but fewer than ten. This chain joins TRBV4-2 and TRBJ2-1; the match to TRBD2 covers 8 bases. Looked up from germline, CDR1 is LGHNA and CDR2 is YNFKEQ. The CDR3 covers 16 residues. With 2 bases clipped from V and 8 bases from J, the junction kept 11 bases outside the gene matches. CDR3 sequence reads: CASSQPGLENFYEQFF. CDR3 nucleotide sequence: TGTGCCAGCAGCCAACCGGGACTAGAGAATTTCTATGAGCAGTTCTTC.

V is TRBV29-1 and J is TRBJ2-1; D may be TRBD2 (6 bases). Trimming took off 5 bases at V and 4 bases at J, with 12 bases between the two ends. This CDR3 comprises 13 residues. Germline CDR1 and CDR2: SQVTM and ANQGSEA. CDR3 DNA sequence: TGCAGCGTTCACGGGAGCGGGTACAATGAGCAGTTCTTC. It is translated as CSVHGSGYNEQFF.

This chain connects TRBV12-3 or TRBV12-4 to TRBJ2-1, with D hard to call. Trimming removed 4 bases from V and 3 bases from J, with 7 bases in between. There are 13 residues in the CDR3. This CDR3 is CASSSLGYNEQFF. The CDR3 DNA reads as TGTGCCAGCAGTTCCTTAGGCTACAATGAGCAGTTCTTC.

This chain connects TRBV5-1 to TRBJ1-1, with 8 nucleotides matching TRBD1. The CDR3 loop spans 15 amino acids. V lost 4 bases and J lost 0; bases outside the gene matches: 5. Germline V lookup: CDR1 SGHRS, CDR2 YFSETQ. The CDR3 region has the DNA TGCGCCAGCAGCGCGTCGACAGGGGTGAACACTGAAGCTTTCTTT. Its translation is CASSASTGVNTEAFF.

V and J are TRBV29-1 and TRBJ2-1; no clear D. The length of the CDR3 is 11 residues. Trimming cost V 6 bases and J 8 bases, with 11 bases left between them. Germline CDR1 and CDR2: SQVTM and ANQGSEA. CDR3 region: CSVGHLDEQFF. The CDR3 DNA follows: TGCAGCGTGGGCCATCTGGATGAGCAGTTCTTC.

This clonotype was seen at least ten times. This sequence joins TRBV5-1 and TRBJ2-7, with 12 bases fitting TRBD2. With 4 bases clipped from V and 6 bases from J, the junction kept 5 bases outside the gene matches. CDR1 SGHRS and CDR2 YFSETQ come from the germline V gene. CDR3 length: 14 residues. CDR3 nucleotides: TGCGCCAGCAGCAAACTAGCGGGAGGTAGCGAGCAGTACTTC. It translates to CASSKLAGGSEQYF.

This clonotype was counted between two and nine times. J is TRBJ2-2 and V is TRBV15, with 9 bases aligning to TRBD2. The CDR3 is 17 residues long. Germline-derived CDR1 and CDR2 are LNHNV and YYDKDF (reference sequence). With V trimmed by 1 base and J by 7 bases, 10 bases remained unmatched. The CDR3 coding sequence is TGTGCCACCAGCAGAGCCCCCATGACTAGCGGTGGCGGGGAGCTGTTTTTT. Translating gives CATSRAPMTSGGGELFF.

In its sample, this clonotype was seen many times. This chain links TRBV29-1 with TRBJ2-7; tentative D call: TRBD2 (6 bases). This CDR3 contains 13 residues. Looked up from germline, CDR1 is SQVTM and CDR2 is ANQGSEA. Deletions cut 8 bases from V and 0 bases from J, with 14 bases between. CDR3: CSTLDGSSYEQYF. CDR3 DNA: TGCAGCACCTTGGACGGGAGCTCCTACGAGCAGTACTTC.

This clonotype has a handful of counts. CDR3 in DNA: TGTGCCAGCTCCAGCGAGGGCGGAGATTACAATGAGCAGTTCTTC. It codes for CASSSEGGDYNEQFF. The rearrangement links TRBV9 to TRBJ2-1; tentative D call: TRBD2 (5 bases). Trimming took off 7 bases at V and 4 bases at J, with 18 bases between the two ends. CDR3 length: 15 residues. Germline lookup yields CDR1 SGDLS and CDR2 YYNGEE.

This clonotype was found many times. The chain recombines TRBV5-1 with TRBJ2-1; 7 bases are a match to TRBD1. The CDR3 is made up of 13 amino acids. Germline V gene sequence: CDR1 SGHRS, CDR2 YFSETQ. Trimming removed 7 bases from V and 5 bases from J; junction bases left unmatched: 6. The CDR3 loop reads CASGTARDNEQFF. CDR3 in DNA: TGCGCCAGCGGGACAGCCAGGGACAATGAGCAGTTCTTC. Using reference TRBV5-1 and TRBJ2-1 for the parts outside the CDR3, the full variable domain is KAGVTQTPRYLIKTRGQQVTLSCSPISGHRSVSWYQQTPGQGLQFLFEYFSETQRNKGNFPGRFSGRQFSNSRSEMNVSTLELGDSALYLCASGTARDNEQFFGPGTRLTVL.

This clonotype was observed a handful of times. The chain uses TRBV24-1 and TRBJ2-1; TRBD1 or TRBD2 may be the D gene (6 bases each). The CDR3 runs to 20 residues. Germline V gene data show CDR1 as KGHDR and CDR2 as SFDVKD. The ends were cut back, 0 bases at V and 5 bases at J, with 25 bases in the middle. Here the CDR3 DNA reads TGTGCCACCAGTGATTTGGGGGGGCCTAGTTCCATTGGGTTTAACAATGAGCAGTTCTTC. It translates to CATSDLGGPSSIGFNNEQFF.

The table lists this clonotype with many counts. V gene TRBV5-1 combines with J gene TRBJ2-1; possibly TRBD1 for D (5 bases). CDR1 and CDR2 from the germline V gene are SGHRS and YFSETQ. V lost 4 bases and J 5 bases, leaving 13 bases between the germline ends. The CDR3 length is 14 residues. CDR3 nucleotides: TGCGCCAGCAGCCTCCACACCAGGGACAATGAGCAGTTCTTC. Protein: CASSLHTRDNEQFF.

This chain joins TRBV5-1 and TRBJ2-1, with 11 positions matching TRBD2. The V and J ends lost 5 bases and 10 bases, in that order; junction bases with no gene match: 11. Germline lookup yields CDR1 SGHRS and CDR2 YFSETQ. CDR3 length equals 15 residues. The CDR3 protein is CASSSELAGVGEQFF. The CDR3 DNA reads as TGCGCCAGCAGTTCCGAACTAGCGGGAGTGGGGGAGCAGTTCTTC.

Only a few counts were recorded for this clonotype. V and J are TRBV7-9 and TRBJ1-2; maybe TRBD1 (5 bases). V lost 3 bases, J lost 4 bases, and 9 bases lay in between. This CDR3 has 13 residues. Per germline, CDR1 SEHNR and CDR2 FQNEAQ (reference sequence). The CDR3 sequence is CASSFQGGYGYTF. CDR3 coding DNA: TGTGCCAGCAGCTTTCAGGGAGGCTATGGCTACACCTTC.

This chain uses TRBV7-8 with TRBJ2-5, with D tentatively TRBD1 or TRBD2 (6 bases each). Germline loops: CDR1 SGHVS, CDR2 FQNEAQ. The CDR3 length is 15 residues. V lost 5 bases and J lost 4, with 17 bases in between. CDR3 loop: CASSTGKEGGETQYF. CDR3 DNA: TGTGCCAGCAGCACCGGGAAGGAGGGGGGAGAGACCCAGTACTTC. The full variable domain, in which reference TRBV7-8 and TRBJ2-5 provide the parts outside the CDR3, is GAGVSQSPRYKVAKRGQDVALRCDPISGHVSLFWYQQALGQGPEFLTYFQNEAQLDKSGLPSDRFFAERPEGSVSTLKIQRTQQEDSAVYLCASSTGKEGGETQYFGPGTRLLVL.

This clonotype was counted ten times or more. The CDR3 is CASSVDDSSYNEQFF. In DNA form, the CDR3 reads TGTGCCAGCAGCGTAGACGATAGCTCCTACAATGAGCAGTTCTTC. The V call is TRBV9, the J call TRBJ2-1; D is ambiguous. CDR3 length: 15 amino acids. The V gene lost 0 bases and the J gene lost 0 bases, with 7 bases spanning the gap. CDR1 and CDR2 from the germline V gene are SGDLS and YYNGEE.